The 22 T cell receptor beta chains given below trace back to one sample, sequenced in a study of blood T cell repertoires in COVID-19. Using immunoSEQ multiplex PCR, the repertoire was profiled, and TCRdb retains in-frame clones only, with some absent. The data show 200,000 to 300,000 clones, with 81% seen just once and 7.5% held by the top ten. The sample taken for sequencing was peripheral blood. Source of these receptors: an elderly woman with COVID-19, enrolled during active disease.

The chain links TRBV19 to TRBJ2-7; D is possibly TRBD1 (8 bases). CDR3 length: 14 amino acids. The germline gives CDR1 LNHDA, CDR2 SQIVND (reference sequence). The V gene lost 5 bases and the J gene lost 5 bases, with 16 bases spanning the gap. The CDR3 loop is CASSEQGGIDEQYF. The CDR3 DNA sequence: TGTGCCAGTAGTGAACAGGGGGGGATAGACGAGCAGTACTTC.

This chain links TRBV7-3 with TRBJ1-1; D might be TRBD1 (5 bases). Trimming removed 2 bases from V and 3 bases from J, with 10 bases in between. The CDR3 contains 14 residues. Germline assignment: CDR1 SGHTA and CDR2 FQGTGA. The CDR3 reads CASSLGAGDTEAFF. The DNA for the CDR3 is TGTGCCAGCAGCTTAGGCGCGGGGGACACTGAAGCTTTCTTT.

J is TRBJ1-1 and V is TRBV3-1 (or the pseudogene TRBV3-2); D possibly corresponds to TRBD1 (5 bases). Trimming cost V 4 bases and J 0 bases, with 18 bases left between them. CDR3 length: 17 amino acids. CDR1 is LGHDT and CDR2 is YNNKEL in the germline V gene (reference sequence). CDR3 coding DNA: TGTGCCAGCAGCCGTCGATTGGGGCCCCCGGTGAACACTGAAGCTTTCTTT. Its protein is CASSRRLGPPVNTEAFF.

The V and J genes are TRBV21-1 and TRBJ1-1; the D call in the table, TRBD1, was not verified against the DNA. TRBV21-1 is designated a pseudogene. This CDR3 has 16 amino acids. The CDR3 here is CASSKDEGQGRTEAFF. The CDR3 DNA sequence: TGTGCCAGCAGCAAAGATGAGGGACAGGGAAGGACTGAAGCTTTCTTT.

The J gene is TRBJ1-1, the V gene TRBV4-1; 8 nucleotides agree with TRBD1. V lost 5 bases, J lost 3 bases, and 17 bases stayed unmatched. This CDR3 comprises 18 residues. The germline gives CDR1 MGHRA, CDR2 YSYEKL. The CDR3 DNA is TGCGCCAGCAGCTTAGCGACAGGGGAGCCCGGAGCGGACACTGAAGCTTTCTTT. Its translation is CASSLATGEPGADTEAFF.

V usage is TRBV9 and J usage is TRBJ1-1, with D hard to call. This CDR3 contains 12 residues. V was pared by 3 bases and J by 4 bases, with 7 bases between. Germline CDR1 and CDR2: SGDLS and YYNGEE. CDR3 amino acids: CASSAASTEAFF. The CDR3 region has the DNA TGTGCCAGCAGCGCCGCGAGCACTGAAGCTTTCTTT.

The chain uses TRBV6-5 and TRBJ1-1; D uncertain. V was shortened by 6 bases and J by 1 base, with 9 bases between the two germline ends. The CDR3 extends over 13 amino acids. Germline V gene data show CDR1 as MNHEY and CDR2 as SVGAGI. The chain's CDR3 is CASSRSGNTEAFF. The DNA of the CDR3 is TGTGCCAGCAGCCGTAGTGGGAACACTGAAGCTTTCTTT.

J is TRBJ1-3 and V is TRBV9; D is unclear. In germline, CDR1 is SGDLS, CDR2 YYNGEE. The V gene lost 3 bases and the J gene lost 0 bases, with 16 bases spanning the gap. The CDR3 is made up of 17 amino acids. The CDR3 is CASSATGFLASGNTIYF. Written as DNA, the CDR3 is TGTGCCAGCAGCGCGACCGGGTTCTTGGCCTCTGGAAACACCATATATTTT.

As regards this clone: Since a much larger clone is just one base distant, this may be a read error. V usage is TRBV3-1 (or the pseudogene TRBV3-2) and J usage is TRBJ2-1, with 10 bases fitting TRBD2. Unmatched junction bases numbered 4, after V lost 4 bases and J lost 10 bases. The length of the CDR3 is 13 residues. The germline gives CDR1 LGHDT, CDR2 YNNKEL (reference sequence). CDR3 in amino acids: CASSRLAGWEQFF. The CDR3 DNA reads TGTGCCAGCAGCCGACTAGCGGGCTGGGAGCAGTTCTTC.

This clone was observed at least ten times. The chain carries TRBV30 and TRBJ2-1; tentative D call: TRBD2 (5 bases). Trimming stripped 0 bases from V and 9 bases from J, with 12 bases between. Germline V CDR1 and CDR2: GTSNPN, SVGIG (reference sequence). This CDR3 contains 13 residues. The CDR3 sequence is CAWSVIGLGEQFF. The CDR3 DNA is TGTGCCTGGAGTGTAATCGGACTCGGTGAGCAGTTCTTC.

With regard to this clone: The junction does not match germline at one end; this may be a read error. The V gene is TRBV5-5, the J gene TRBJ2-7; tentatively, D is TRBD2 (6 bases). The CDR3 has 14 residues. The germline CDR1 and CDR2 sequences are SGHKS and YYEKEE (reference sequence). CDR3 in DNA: TGTGCCAGCAGCTTGGACGGGAGCTCCAACGAGCAGTACTTC. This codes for CASSLDGSSNEQYF.

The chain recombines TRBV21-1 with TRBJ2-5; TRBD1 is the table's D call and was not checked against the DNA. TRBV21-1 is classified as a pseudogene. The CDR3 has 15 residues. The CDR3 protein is CASSKPSRGRQTQYF. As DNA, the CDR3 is TGTGCCAGCAGCAAACCTTCCAGGGGTAGGCAGACCCAGTACTTC.

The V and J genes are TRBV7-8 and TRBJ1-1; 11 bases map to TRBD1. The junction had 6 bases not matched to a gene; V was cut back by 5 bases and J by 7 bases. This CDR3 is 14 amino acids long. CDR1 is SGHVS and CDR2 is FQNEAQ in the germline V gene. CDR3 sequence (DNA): TGTGCCAGCAGCATCGGGACAGGGGGATTTGAAGCTTTCTTT. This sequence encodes CASSIGTGGFEAFF.

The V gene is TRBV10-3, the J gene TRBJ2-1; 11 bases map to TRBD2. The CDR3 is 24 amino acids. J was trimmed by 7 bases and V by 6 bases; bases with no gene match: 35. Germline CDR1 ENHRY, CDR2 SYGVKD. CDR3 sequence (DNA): TGTGCCATCAGGGGAATCGTCGAATCCTACTCCACTAGCGGGAGACCTGGGTCCCCGAATGAGCAGTTCTTC. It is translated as CAIRGIVESYSTSGRPGSPNEQFF.

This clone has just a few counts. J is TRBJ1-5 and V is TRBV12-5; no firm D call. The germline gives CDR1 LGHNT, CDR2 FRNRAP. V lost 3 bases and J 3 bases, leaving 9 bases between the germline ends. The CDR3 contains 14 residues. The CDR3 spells CASGFGEPNQPQHF. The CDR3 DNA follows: TGTGCTAGTGGTTTCGGGGAGCCCAATCAGCCCCAGCATTTT.

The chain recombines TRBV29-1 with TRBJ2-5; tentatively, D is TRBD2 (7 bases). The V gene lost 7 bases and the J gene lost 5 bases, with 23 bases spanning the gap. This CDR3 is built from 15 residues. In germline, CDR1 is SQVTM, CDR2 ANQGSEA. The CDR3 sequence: CSAEVGGRGWETQYF. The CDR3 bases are TGCAGCGCTGAGGTCGGGGGGCGCGGATGGGAGACCCAGTACTTC.

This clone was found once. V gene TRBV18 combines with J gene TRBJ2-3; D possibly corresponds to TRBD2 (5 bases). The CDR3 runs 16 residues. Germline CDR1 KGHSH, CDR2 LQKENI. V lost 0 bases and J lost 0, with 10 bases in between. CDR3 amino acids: CASSPPSGVSTDTQYF. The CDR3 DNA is TGTGCCAGCTCACCACCGTCCGGGGTTAGCACAGATACGCAGTATTTT.

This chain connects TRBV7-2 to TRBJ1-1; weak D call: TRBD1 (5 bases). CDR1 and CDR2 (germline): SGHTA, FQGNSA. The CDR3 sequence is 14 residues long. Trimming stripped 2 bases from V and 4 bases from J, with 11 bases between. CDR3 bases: TGTGCCAGCAGCTTAATTTTCGGGGGCACTGAAGCTTTCTTT. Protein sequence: CASSLIFGGTEAFF.

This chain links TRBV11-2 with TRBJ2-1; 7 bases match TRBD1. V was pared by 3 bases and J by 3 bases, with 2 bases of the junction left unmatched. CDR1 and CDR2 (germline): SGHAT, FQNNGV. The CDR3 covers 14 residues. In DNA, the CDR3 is TGTGCCAGCAGCTTCAGGGGGAGCTACAATGAGCAGTTCTTC. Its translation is CASSFRGSYNEQFF.

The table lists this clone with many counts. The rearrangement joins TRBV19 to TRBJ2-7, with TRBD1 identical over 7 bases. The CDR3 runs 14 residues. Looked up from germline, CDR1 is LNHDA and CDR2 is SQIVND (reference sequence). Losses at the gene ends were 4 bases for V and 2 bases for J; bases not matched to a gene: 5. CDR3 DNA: TGTGCCAGTAGTAAGGGACAGAGCACCTACGAGCAGTACTTC. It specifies CASSKGQSTYEQYF.

CDR3 sequence reads: CASSYRRTGGYGYTF. Here the CDR3 DNA reads TGTGCCAGCAGCTATCGTCGGACAGGGGGCTATGGCTACACCTTC. The rearrangement joins TRBV7-2 to TRBJ1-2, with 10 positions matching TRBD1. V shed 4 bases, J shed 4 bases, and the junction held 6 bases outside the gene matches. This CDR3 comprises 15 residues. The germline gives CDR1 SGHTA, CDR2 FQGNSA. Looking up the rest from reference TRBV7-2 and TRBJ1-2 gives the full variable domain: GAGVSQSPSNKVTEKGKDVELRCDPISGHTALYWYRQSLGQGLEFLIYFQGNSAPDKSGLPSDRFSAERTGGSVSTLTIQRTQQEDSAVYLCASSYRRTGGYGYTFGSGTRLTVV.

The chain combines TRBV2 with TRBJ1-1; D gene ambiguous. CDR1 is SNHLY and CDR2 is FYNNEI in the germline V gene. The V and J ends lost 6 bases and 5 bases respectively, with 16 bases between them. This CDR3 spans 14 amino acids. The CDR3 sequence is CASRPRESMTEAFF. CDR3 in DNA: TGTGCCAGCAGGCCAAGGGAGAGTATGACTGAAGCTTTCTTT.